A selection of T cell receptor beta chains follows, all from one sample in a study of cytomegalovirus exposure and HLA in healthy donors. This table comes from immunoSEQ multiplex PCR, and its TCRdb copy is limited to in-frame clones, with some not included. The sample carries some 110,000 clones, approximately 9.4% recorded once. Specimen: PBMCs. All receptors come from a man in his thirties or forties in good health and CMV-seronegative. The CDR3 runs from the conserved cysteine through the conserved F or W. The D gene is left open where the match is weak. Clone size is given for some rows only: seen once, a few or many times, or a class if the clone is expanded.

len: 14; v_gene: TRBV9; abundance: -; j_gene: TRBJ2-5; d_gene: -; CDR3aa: CASSVLAGGETQYF; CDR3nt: TGTGCCAGCAGCGTCTTAGCCGGAGGGGAGACCCAGTACTTC
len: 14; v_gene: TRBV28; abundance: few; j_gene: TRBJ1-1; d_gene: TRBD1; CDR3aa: CASSSGTGGSRAFF; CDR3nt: TGTGCCAGCAGCTCCGGGACAGGGGGGTCTAGGGCTTTCTTT
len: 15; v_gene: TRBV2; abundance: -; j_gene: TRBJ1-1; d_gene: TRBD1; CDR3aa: CASSEQGGKNTEAFF; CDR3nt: TGTGCCAGCAGTGAACAGGGGGGAAAGAACACTGAAGCTTTCTTT
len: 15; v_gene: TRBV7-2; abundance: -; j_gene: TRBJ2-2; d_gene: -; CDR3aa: CASSSDRMNTGELFF; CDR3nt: TGTGCCAGCAGTTCAGACAGGATGAACACCGGGGAGCTGTTTTTT
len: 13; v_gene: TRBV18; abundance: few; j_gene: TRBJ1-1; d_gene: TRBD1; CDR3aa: CASSPQGAGEAFF; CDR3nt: TGTGCCAGCTCACCCCAGGGGGCAGGTGAAGCTTTCTTT
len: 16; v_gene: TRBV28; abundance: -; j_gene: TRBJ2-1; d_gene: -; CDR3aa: CASSGGKTGIYNEQFF; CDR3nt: TGTGCCAGCAGTGGCGGGAAAACTGGGATCTACAATGAGCAGTTCTTC
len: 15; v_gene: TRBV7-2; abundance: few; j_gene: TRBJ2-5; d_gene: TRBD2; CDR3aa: CASSPSGGAREAQYF; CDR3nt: TGTGCCAGCAGCCCCAGCGGGGGGGCCCGAGAGGCCCAGTACTTC
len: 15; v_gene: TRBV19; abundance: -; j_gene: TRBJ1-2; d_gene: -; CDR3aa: CASSQWPGQSGGYTF; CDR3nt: TGTGCCAGTAGTCAATGGCCGGGACAATCGGGTGGCTACACCTTC
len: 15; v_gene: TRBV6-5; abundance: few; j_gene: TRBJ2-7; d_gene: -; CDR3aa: CASSYSKSSSYEQYF; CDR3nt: TGTGCCAGCAGTTACTCGAAGAGTAGCTCCTACGAGCAGTACTTC
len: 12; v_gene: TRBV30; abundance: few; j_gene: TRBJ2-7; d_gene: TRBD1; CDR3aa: CAWRQGGYEQYF; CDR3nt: TGTGCCTGGAGACAGGGGGGCTACGAGCAGTACTTC
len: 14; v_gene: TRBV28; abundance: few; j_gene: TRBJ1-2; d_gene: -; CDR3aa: CASTTGAPNYGYTF; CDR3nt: TGTGCCAGCACCACCGGAGCCCCTAACTATGGCTACACCTTC
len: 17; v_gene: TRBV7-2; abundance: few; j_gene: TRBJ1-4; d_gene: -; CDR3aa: CASSLEGHSATNEKLFF; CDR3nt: TGTGCCAGCAGCTTAGAAGGACACTCGGCAACTAATGAAAAACTGTTTTTT
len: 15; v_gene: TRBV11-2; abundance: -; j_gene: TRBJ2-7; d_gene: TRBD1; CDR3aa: CASSQRDRGTYEQYF; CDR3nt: TGTGCCAGCAGCCAACGGGACAGGGGGACCTACGAGCAGTACTTC
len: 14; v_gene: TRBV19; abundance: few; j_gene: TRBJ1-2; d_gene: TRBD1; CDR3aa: CASTKQGGNYGYTF; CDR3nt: TGTGCCAGTACTAAACAGGGGGGTAACTATGGCTACACCTTC
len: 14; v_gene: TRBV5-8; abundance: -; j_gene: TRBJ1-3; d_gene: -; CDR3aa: CASSRAGAGNTIYF; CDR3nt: TGTGCCAGCAGCCGGGCCGGGGCTGGAAACACCATATATTTT
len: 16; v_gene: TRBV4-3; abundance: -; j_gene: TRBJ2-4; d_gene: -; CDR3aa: CASSQAFMGRENIQYF; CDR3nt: TGCGCCAGCAGCCAAGCCTTTATGGGGAGAGAAAACATTCAGTACTTC
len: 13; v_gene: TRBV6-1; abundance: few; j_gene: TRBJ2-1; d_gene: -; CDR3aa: CASSPRPVNEQFF; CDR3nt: TGTGCCAGCAGTCCTCGCCCGGTAAATGAGCAGTTCTTC
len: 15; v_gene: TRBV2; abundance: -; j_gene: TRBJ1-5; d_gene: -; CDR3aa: CASSGGGLSNQPQHF; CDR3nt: TGTGCCAGCAGTGGGGGGGGCCTTAGCAATCAGCCCCAGCATTTT
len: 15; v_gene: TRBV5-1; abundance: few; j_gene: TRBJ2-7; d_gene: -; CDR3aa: CASSPSEQISYEQYF; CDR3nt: TGCGCCAGCAGCCCTAGCGAGCAGATTTCCTACGAGCAGTACTTC
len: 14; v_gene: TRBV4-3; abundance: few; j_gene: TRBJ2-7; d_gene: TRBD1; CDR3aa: CASRRTGDSYEQYF; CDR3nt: TGCGCCAGCAGACGGACAGGGGACTCCTACGAGCAGTACTTC
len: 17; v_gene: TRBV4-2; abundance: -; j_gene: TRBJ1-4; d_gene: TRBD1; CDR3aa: CASSQDSRAGGPEKLFF; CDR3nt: TGTGCCAGCAGCCAAGATTCGCGGGCAGGGGGTCCTGAAAAACTGTTTTTT
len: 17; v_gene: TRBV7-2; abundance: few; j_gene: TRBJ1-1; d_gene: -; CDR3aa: CASSFGRGVGTGTEAFF; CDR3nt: TGTGCCAGCAGCTTTGGCCGGGGGGTCGGAACGGGGACTGAAGCTTTCTTT
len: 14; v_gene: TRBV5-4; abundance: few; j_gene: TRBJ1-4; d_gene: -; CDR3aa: CASSLKPGAEKLFF; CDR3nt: TGTGCCAGCAGCTTGAAGCCTGGAGCTGAAAAACTGTTTTTT
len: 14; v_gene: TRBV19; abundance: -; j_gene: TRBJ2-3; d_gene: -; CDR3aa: CASRELGNTDTQYF; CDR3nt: TGTGCCAGTAGGGAACTAGGGAACACAGATACGCAGTATTTT
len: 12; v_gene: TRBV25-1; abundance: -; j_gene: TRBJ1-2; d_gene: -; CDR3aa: CASSEGGYGYTF; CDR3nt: TGTGCCAGCAGTGAAGGCGGCTATGGCTACACCTTC